These 26 T cell receptor beta chains share one sample of origin, sequenced in a study of OX40 agonist ivuxolimab in advanced cancers. Repertoires were generated with immunoSEQ multiplex PCR, while TCRdb's copy carries only in-frame clones and drops some. This sample has some 51,000 clones; more than 75% occur once, and the top ten carry approximately 11%. The sample consisted of CD4+ or CD8+ T cells sorted from blood, taken in a trial of the OX40 agonist ivuxolimab. All receptors derive from an adult with an advanced solid tumor such as melanoma, head and neck, liver or kidney cancer.

This clone has more than one count but fewer than ten. V and J are TRBV2 and TRBJ2-7; possibly TRBD2 for D (5 bases). CDR3 length: 12 amino acids. CDR1 SNHLY and CDR2 FYNNEI come from the germline V gene. The V and J ends lost 8 bases and 3 bases respectively, with 11 bases between them. The chain's CDR3 is CASEGRIYEQYF. Here the CDR3 DNA reads TGTGCCAGCGAGGGTCGAATCTACGAGCAGTACTTC.

The chain employs TRBV28 and TRBJ1-2, with D hard to call. Trimming cost V 7 bases and J 4 bases, with 19 bases left between them. The germline V gene encodes CDR1 MDHEN and CDR2 SYDVKM. The CDR3 length is 15 residues. CDR3 in DNA: TGTGCCAGCACCGCCCTAGAACACCCCTCCTATGGCTACACCTTC. Translated, it gives CASTALEHPSYGYTF.

The chain uses TRBV6-1 and TRBJ1-5; weak D call: TRBD1 (6 bases). Trimming shortened V by 8 bases and J by 4 bases, and 12 bases separated the two germline ends. The germline gives CDR1 MNHNS, CDR2 SASEGT. This CDR3 comprises 13 residues. The CDR3 loop reads CASSDSGNQPQHF. In DNA form, the CDR3 reads TGTGCCAGCTCGGACAGCGGTAATCAGCCCCAGCATTTT.

This rearrangement joins TRBV15 to TRBJ2-7; D not resolved. This CDR3 is built from 13 residues. Trimming removed 0 bases from V and 4 bases from J, with 7 bases in between. The V gene's germline CDR1 is LNHNV and CDR2 YYDKDF (reference sequence). The CDR3 DNA sequence: TGTGCCACCAGCAGAGAGATTTCGTACGAGCAGTACTTC. It yields the protein CATSREISYEQYF. Variable domain in full (rest from reference TRBV15 and TRBJ2-7): DAMVIQNPRYQVTQFGKPVTLSCSQTLNHNVMYWYQQKSSQAPKLLFHYYDKDFNNEADTPDNFQSRRPNTSFCFLDIRSPGLGDTAMYLCATSREISYEQYFGPGTRLTVT.

The rearrangement uses TRBV5-4 and TRBJ1-2, with a possible D match to TRBD1 (5 bases). The CDR3 extends over 17 amino acids. Germline lookup yields CDR1 SGHNT and CDR2 YYREEE (reference sequence). The V gene lost 6 bases and the J gene lost 4 bases, with 25 bases spanning the gap. CDR3 region: CASTLEELVGGFYGYTF. CDR3 nucleotides: TGTGCCAGCACTCTGGAAGAATTGGTCGGGGGGTTCTATGGCTACACCTTC. The variable domain in full, with the rest retrieved from reference TRBV5-4 and TRBJ1-2, is ETGVTQSPTHLIKTRGQQVTLRCSSQSGHNTVSWYQQALGQGPQFIFQYYREEENGRGNFPPRFSGLQFPNYSSELNVNALELDDSALYLCASTLEELVGGFYGYTFGSGTRLTVV.

The J gene is TRBJ2-7, the V gene TRBV5-1; D remains ambiguous. The germline gives CDR1 SGHRS, CDR2 YFSETQ. This CDR3 contains 12 residues. V was clipped by 0 bases and J by 2 bases, with 3 bases between them. CDR3 residues: CASSLGTYEQYF. CDR3 sequence (DNA): TGCGCCAGCAGCTTGGGGACCTACGAGCAGTACTTC.

The genes are TRBV9 and TRBJ1-2; D is unclear. The ends were cut back, 1 base at V and 3 bases at J, with 10 bases in the middle. Germline V CDR1 and CDR2: SGDLS, YYNGEE. The CDR3 runs to 14 residues. For the CDR3, the DNA is TGTGCCAGCAGCGTAAGAACGTACTACTATGGCTACACCTTC. Amino acid sequence: CASSVRTYYYGYTF. Drawing the rest from reference TRBV9 and TRBJ1-2, the complete variable domain is DSGVTQTPKHLITATGQRVTLRCSPRSGDLSVYWYQQSLDQGLQFLIQYYNGEERAKGNILERFSAQQFPDLHSELNLSSLELGDSALYFCASSVRTYYYGYTFGSGTRLTVV.

The chain couples TRBV7-9 to TRBJ2-5; 10 bases are a match to TRBD1. With V trimmed by 1 base and J by 5 bases, 4 bases remained unmatched. The V gene's germline CDR1 is SEHNR and CDR2 FQNEAQ (reference sequence). There are 15 residues in the CDR3. The CDR3, as DNA: TGTGCCAGCAGCTTAGGGGACAGGGGACGGGAGACCCAGTACTTC. It yields the protein CASSLGDRGRETQYF.

V usage is TRBV6-1 and J usage is TRBJ2-7; 9 bases fit TRBD1. Germline V gives CDR1 MNHNS, CDR2 SASEGT. The CDR3 extends over 15 amino acids. V shed 4 bases and J 3 bases; nucleotides not matched to a gene: 7. The CDR3 DNA is TGTGCCAGCAGTGTTCAGGACAGGGGAATCTACGAGCAGTACTTC. Translated, it gives CASSVQDRGIYEQYF.

In its sample, this clone was seen once. V gene TRBV6-5 combines with J gene TRBJ2-5; TRBD1 matches 8 bases. The length of the CDR3 is 15 residues. Losses at the gene ends were 2 bases for V and 3 bases for J; bases not matched to a gene: 5. Germline CDR1 reads MNHEY; CDR2 reads SVGAGI. The DNA of the CDR3 is TGTGCCAGCAGTTACGTGGGACAGGAGGAAGAGACCCAGTACTTC. Its translation: CASSYVGQEEETQYF.

V and J are TRBV10-3 and TRBJ1-5, with D unclear. Germline CDR1 is ENHRY and CDR2 is SYGVKD. The CDR3 spans 17 residues. Trimming pared 0 bases from V and 0 bases from J, leaving 12 bases between. The CDR3 loop is CAISESIRPHSNQPQHF. The CDR3 region has the DNA TGTGCCATCAGTGAGTCTATAAGACCTCATAGCAATCAGCCCCAGCATTTT.

The gene calls are TRBV4-3 and TRBJ1-4; D remains unclear. Germline-derived CDR1 and CDR2 are LGHNA and YSLEER. The CDR3 totals 16 residues. V gave up 0 bases and J gave up 7 bases, with 15 bases separating them. The CDR3 DNA is TGCGCCAGCAGCCAAGAGAGCGAAGGGAACGGTGAAAAACTGTTTTTT. Encoded protein: CASSQESEGNGEKLFF.

The chain joins TRBV9 to TRBJ2-1; a possible D gene is TRBD2 (6 bases). Germline V gene data show CDR1 as SGDLS and CDR2 as YYNGEE. The CDR3 spans 15 residues. Trimming removed 1 base at V and 5 bases at J, with 13 bases between. The CDR3 nucleotides read TGTGCCAGCAGCGTAACCGGGAGAGGGCACAATGAGCAGTTCTTC. Translated, it gives CASSVTGRGHNEQFF. The full variable domain, with the rest looked up from reference TRBV9 and TRBJ2-1, is DSGVTQTPKHLITATGQRVTLRCSPRSGDLSVYWYQQSLDQGLQFLIQYYNGEERAKGNILERFSAQQFPDLHSELNLSSLELGDSALYFCASSVTGRGHNEQFFGPGTRLTVL.

The CDR3 DNA follows: TGTGCCAGCTCACCGACGGGGACCTACGAGCAGTACTTC. It encodes CASSPTGTYEQYF. The J gene is TRBJ2-7, the V gene TRBV18; D may be TRBD2 (5 bases). There are 13 residues in the CDR3. Trimming stripped 3 bases from V and 2 bases from J, with 8 bases between. CDR1 and CDR2 from the germline V gene are KGHSH and LQKENI.

This clone was recorded a few times. This chain links TRBV9 with TRBJ2-7; no firm D call. The CDR3 is made up of 15 amino acids. The germline CDR1 and CDR2 sequences are SGDLS and YYNGEE. Trimming removed 0 bases at V and 4 bases at J, with 14 bases between. The CDR3 region is CASSVDDTRVYEQYF. The DNA for the CDR3 is TGTGCCAGCAGCGTAGACGACACCCGAGTATACGAGCAGTACTTC.

As to this clone: Other DNA sequences in the sample encode the same CDR3. CDR3 sequence reads: CASSVGGGTYEQYF. The CDR3 region has the DNA TGTGCCAGCAGCGTAGGGGGGGGCACCTACGAGCAGTACTTC. The V gene is TRBV9, the J gene TRBJ2-7; perhaps TRBD2 as D (7 bases). The length of the CDR3 is 14 residues. Trimming took 0 bases from V and 2 from J, leaving 9 bases between them. Germline loops: CDR1 SGDLS, CDR2 YYNGEE.

The chain couples TRBV2 to TRBJ1-2; the match to TRBD1 covers 7 bases. Trimming at V came to 6 bases and at J to 8 bases, leaving 12 bases not matched to a gene. From germline, CDR1 is SNHLY and CDR2 FYNNEI. This CDR3 region has 14 residues. CDR3 sequence: CASSVMTGFEGYTF. The CDR3 DNA sequence: TGTGCCAGCAGCGTAATGACAGGGTTTGAGGGCTACACCTTC.

V and J are TRBV25-1 and TRBJ2-1; D is uncertain. V lost 5 bases to trimming and J lost 4 bases, with 15 bases between them. CDR1 is MGHDK, CDR2 SYGVNS, per germline. The CDR3 covers 15 residues. The CDR3: CASSSLGLGYNEQFF. CDR3 sequence (DNA): TGTGCCAGCAGTTCCCTAGGCCTTGGATACAATGAGCAGTTCTTC.

J is TRBJ2-3 and V is TRBV15, with D possibly TRBD2 on 6 matching bases. This CDR3 is 14 amino acids long. V was trimmed by 0 bases and J by 4 bases, leaving 8 bases between them. Looked up from germline, CDR1 is LNHNV and CDR2 is YYDKDF (reference sequence). The chain's CDR3 is CATSRDRGADTQYF. The CDR3 bases are TGTGCCACCAGCAGAGATCGCGGGGCAGATACGCAGTATTTT.

The chain employs TRBV7-8 and TRBJ1-2; D call uncertain. The germline V and J ends were trimmed by 1 base and 8 bases, with 17 bases remaining between them. The germline V gene encodes CDR1 SGHVS and CDR2 FQNEAQ. This CDR3 comprises 15 residues. The CDR3 DNA reads as TGTGCCAGCAGCTTAGGGGAGAGGGATCCGGCGGGCTACACCTTC. It is translated as CASSLGERDPAGYTF.

This clone was detected a few times. The chain couples TRBV19 to TRBJ1-1; D remains unclear. This CDR3 spans 13 amino acids. Germline-derived CDR1 and CDR2 are LNHDA and SQIVND (reference sequence). The ends were cut back, 3 bases at V and 0 bases at J, with 5 bases in the middle. The CDR3, as DNA: TGTGCCAGTAGTATTTCCCTGAACACTGAAGCTTTCTTT. Protein: CASSISLNTEAFF.

On this clone itself: Different DNA sequences within this sample yield the same CDR3. The chain links TRBV5-1 to TRBJ1-2, with D possibly TRBD1 on 6 matching bases. The V and J ends lost 2 bases and 4 bases respectively, with 9 bases between them. The length of the CDR3 is 13 residues. Germline-derived CDR1 and CDR2 are SGHRS and YFSETQ. The CDR3 bases are TGCGCCAGCAGCTTTGGGGGCAGCTATGGCTACACCTTC. Its protein is CASSFGGSYGYTF.

The sample holds one count of this clone. This chain uses TRBV28 with TRBJ1-3, with D possibly being TRBD1 (5 bases). This CDR3 has 14 residues. The V and J ends lost 8 bases and 1 base respectively, with 12 bases between them. Germline assignment: CDR1 MDHEN and CDR2 SYDVKM. The CDR3 DNA is TGTGCCAGCCATGGGGGGTTATCTGGAAACACCATATATTTT. Residues: CASHGGLSGNTIYF.

This sequence joins TRBV19 and TRBJ2-2, with D maybe TRBD2 (6 bases). Germline CDR1 LNHDA, CDR2 SQIVND (reference sequence). CDR3 length equals 16 residues. The ends were cut back, 4 bases at V and 3 bases at J, with 15 bases in the middle. As DNA, the CDR3 is TGTGCCAGTAGTACCTGGGACTTTGGGGACACCGGGGAGCTGTTTTTT. Protein: CASSTWDFGDTGELFF.

V gene TRBV5-4 combines with J gene TRBJ1-5; D perhaps matches TRBD1 (6 bases). The germline V and J ends were trimmed by 3 bases and 0 bases, with 10 bases remaining between them. CDR3 length equals 15 residues. The germline V gene encodes CDR1 SGHNT and CDR2 YYREEE (reference sequence). CDR3 region: CASSWGAGSNQPQHF. As DNA, the CDR3 is TGTGCCAGCAGCTGGGGGGCGGGTAGCAATCAGCCCCAGCATTTT. Filled out from reference TRBV5-4 and TRBJ1-5, the complete variable domain reads ETGVTQSPTHLIKTRGQQVTLRCSSQSGHNTVSWYQQALGQGPQFIFQYYREEENGRGNFPPRFSGLQFPNYSSELNVNALELDDSALYLCASSWGAGSNQPQHFGDGTRLSIL.

The chain combines TRBV4-3 with TRBJ2-5, with TRBD2 matching over 8 bases. The J call may be faulty, since TRBJ2-7 better matches the DNA end. The CDR3 has 14 residues. Germline CDR1 reads LGHNA; CDR2 reads YSLEER. This chain's CDR3 is CASSQGRGGYEQYF. The CDR3 nucleotides read TGCGCCAGCAGCCAAGGCCGGGGGGGCTACGAGCAGTACTTC.